A single sample is the source of the 9 T cell receptor beta chains below, sequenced in a study of blood T cells in healthy people across ages (dated by TCRdb to between 2014 and 2017). Preparation of the library involved 5' RACE. Instrument on record: Illumina HiSeq 2500. A second PCR of 7 to 11 cycles was run with a J-beta primer mix and a sample-barcoded 5' primer. The public sequencing data were trimmed at Q25 with fastp and processed into clonotypes with MiXCR by TCRdb, which kept only in-frame beta chains. Rows matching on CDR3 protein sequence are summarized as one entry with the most common DNA and genes. The sample table contains 1.5 million to 2 million distinct CDR3 sequences; only one count was recorded for 40% to 55% of them. The biggest ten clones account for over 2% of the sample. The sample taken for sequencing was blood. These TCRs come from a woman aged 35 to 49 in good health.

This clonotype came up a few times. V gene TRBV5-1 combines with J gene TRBJ1-1; 9 positions agree with TRBD1. Trimming cost V 0 bases and J 3 bases; bases outside gene matches: 6. The CDR3 sequence is 16 residues long. Germline values: CDR1 SGHRS, CDR2 YFSETQ. The CDR3 DNA reads as TGCGCCAGCAGCTTGGAATTGGGACAGGGAGACACTGAAGCTTTCTTT. Translating it yields CASSLELGQGDTEAFF.

This clonotype has just one count. This chain joins TRBV5-5 and TRBJ1-3; D gene unclear. V lost 2 bases and J 0 bases, leaving 18 bases between the germline ends. This CDR3 is 18 amino acids long. Germline CDR1 and CDR2: SGHKS and YYEKEE (reference sequence). The CDR3 DNA reads TGTGCCAGCAGCTTAGATTTCGGGGTGATTGCCTCTGGAAACACCATATATTTT. This gives the protein CASSLDFGVIASGNTIYF.

This clonotype has only one observation. The chain links TRBV28 to TRBJ2-7; D is possibly TRBD1 (6 bases). The CDR3 extends over 13 amino acids. V lost 5 bases and J 6 bases, leaving 14 bases between the germline ends. The germline V gene encodes CDR1 MDHEN and CDR2 SYDVKM. DNA for the CDR3: TGTGCCAGCAGTGCTGGGGGCAGCGGCGAGCAGTACTTC. Translated, it gives CASSAGGSGEQYF.

This clonotype came up a few times. The DNA of the CDR3 is TGCAGCGTTGAAGCATTACTCACAGATACGCAGTATTTT. Its protein is CSVEALLTDTQYF. The chain combines TRBV29-1 with TRBJ2-3, with D hard to call. Between the trimmed V and J ends, which lost 1 base and 2 bases, there was a span of 7 bases. Germline V CDR1 and CDR2: SQVTM, ANQGSEA. The CDR3 covers 13 residues.

A remark on this clonotype: Sequence at one end of the junction differs from germline and may be a read error. This chain links TRBV4-2 with TRBJ2-1, with D hard to call. CDR1 is LGHNA, CDR2 YNFKEQ, per germline. CDR3 length equals 19 residues. CDR3 nucleotides: TGTGCCAGCAGCCAATCAAGAGGTTCGGCAGCTACCTCCCACAATGAGCAGTTCTTC. It codes for CASSQSRGSAATSHNEQFF.

The chain employs TRBV7-8 and TRBJ2-5; 9 bases match TRBD1. V lost 5 bases to trimming and J lost 7 bases; unmatched junction nucleotides: 8. The germline gives CDR1 SGHVS, CDR2 FQNEAQ. This CDR3 has 14 amino acids. CDR3 coding DNA: TGTGCCAGCAGCCCCGGACAGGGGTTTGGGACCCAGTACTTC. It translates to CASSPGQGFGTQYF.

The V and J genes are TRBV14 and TRBJ1-2; TRBD1 is a possible D gene (5 bases). V lost 0 bases and J 6 bases, leaving 17 bases between the germline ends. The CDR3 length is 16 residues. The V gene's germline CDR1 is SGHDN and CDR2 FVKESK. CDR3 sequence (DNA): TGTGCCAGCAGCCAAGAGTACGGGGACCTCCGGGATGGCTACACCTTC. Residues: CASSQEYGDLRDGYTF.

The chain combines TRBV4-1 with TRBJ1-5; 7 nucleotides line up with TRBD1. Germline CDR1 and CDR2: MGHRA and YSYEKL. CDR3 size: 16 residues. After removal of 0 bases from V and 4 bases from J, the junction contained 6 bases not matched to a gene. The CDR3 sequence: CASSQDRDSRNQPQHF. For the CDR3, the DNA is TGCGCCAGCAGCCAAGATCGGGACAGCAGAAATCAGCCCCAGCATTTT.

This chain links TRBV7-2 with TRBJ1-2, with D possibly being TRBD1 (5 bases). This CDR3 comprises 13 residues. The germline V gene encodes CDR1 SGHTA and CDR2 FQGNSA. Trimming removed 6 bases from V and 7 bases from J, with 15 bases in between. CDR3 sequence: CASRPTGAGGYTF. CDR3 coding DNA: TGTGCCAGCAGGCCTACAGGAGCGGGTGGCTACACCTTC.